Below are 24 T cell receptor beta chains sequenced from a single sample in a study of T-cell memory formation after mild COVID-19. One entry per CDR3 protein, called by TCRdb with MiXCR from the 5' RACE reads. The sample lists hundreds of thousands of distinct CDR3 sequences, approximately 15% seen once, with roughly 22% in the top ten. The source material was PBMCs or a T cell subset sorted from them (not recorded which). The receptors were gathered from a man between 18 and 35 years old who had mild COVID-19 (a few samples of this study predate the infection). Cell type and time point are not known.

The chain is built from TRBV20-1 and TRBJ1-1, with 7 nucleotides matching TRBD1. Germline trimming cut 6 bases from V and 4 bases from J; bases unmatched to any gene: 8. The CDR3 totals 13 residues. In germline, CDR1 is DFQATT, CDR2 SNEGSKA (reference sequence). For the CDR3, the DNA is TGCAGTGCCACCACAGGGGAGGCCACTGAAGCTTTCTTT. Encoded protein: CSATTGEATEAFF.

J is TRBJ1-5 and V is TRBV12-3 or TRBV12-4, with D unclear. The CDR3 extends over 13 amino acids. Trimming removed 7 bases from V and 4 bases from J, with 11 bases in between. The CDR3 DNA is TGTGCCAGCACCATTTCGGGTAATCAGCCCCAGCATTTT. The encoded protein is CASTISGNQPQHF.

The gene calls are TRBV4-1 and TRBJ2-3, with D perhaps being TRBD1 or TRBD2 (5 bases each). V lost 4 bases and J 1 base, leaving 15 bases between the germline ends. This CDR3 is built from 16 residues. Germline V CDR1 and CDR2: MGHRA, YSYEKL. The CDR3 here is CASSPDRDEGTDTQYF. CDR3 DNA sequence: TGCGCCAGCAGCCCGGACCGGGACGAAGGCACAGATACGCAGTATTTT.

The rearrangement uses TRBV4-3 and TRBJ2-7, with D possibly TRBD1 on 6 matching bases. Deletions cut 3 bases from V and 5 bases from J, with 14 bases between. Germline-derived CDR1 and CDR2 are LGHNA and YSLEER. The CDR3 totals 14 residues. The CDR3 region is CASSQDGTSHEQYF. CDR3 sequence (DNA): TGCGCCAGCAGCCAGGATGGGACATCCCACGAGCAGTACTTC.

The rearrangement joins TRBV3-1 to TRBJ1-1, with 7 bases aligning to TRBD1. There are 15 residues in the CDR3. V lost 0 bases to trimming and J lost 6 bases; unmatched junction nucleotides: 7. Germline assignment: CDR1 LGHDT and CDR2 YNNKEL (reference sequence). CDR3: CASSQDTGAAAEAFF. CDR3 bases: TGTGCCAGCAGCCAAGATACAGGGGCGGCTGCTGAAGCTTTCTTT.

This clonotype occurred a few times. This rearrangement joins TRBV18 to TRBJ1-1, with D unresolved. CDR3 length equals 13 residues. Germline V gives CDR1 KGHSH, CDR2 LQKENI. Trimming removed 2 bases from V and 11 bases from J, with 15 bases in between. CDR3 nucleotides: TGTGCCAGCTCACCAGGGTGGGCAGGAACGGCTTTCTTT. Amino acid sequence: CASSPGWAGTAFF.

This chain joins TRBV20-1 and TRBJ2-3; D gene unclear. The CDR3 runs to 12 residues. Germline-derived CDR1 and CDR2 are DFQATT and SNEGSKA (reference sequence). The V end lost 1 base, the J end lost 1 base, and 3 bases lay between the germline ends. The CDR3 protein is CSARGRTDTQYF. The DNA of the CDR3 is TGCAGTGCTAGAGGGCGCACAGATACGCAGTATTTT.

This clonotype was seen ten or more times. V gene TRBV9 combines with J gene TRBJ1-6, with D possibly matching TRBD1 (5 bases). The germline V and J ends were trimmed by 0 bases and 10 bases, with 11 bases remaining between them. The CDR3 runs 14 residues. Germline CDR1 SGDLS, CDR2 YYNGEE. The CDR3 loop reads CASSVEDIPSPLHF. CDR3 nucleotides: TGTGCCAGCAGCGTAGAGGACATCCCCTCACCCCTCCACTTT.

This clonotype was seen many times. The rearrangement uses TRBV25-1 and TRBJ2-2; D is unresolved. V was cut by 6 bases and J by 4 bases, with 12 bases left in between. Germline values: CDR1 MGHDK, CDR2 SYGVNS. The CDR3 length is 14 residues. The CDR3 nucleotides are TGTGCCAGCAGGCCGACTCTTTCCACCGGGGAGCTGTTTTTT. Protein: CASRPTLSTGELFF.

This clonotype came up once. A much larger clonotype is one base distant, so this may be a read error. The rearrangement joins TRBV11-2 to TRBJ2-2; 8 bases are shared with TRBD2. Germline V gene lookup returns CDR1 SGHAT and CDR2 FQNNGV. CDR3 length: 17 amino acids. The CDR3 nucleotides read TGTGCCAGCAGCCCGCCGGTCGGCGGGGGGAGGACCGGGGAGATGTTTTTT. Its protein product is CASSPPVGGGRTGEMFF. The full variable domain, with the rest looked up from reference TRBV11-2 and TRBJ2-2, is EAGVAQSPRYKIIEKRQSVAFWCNPISGHATLYWYQQILGQGPKLLIQFQNNGVVDDSQLPKDRFSAERLKGVDSTLKIQPAKLEDSAVYLCASSPPVGGGRTGEMFFGEGSRLTVL.

The genes are TRBV19 and TRBJ1-3; D remains ambiguous. This CDR3 has 13 residues. Trimming pared 7 bases from V and 0 bases from J, leaving 7 bases between. In germline, CDR1 is LNHDA, CDR2 SQIVND (reference sequence). CDR3 protein: CASIASSGNTIYF. In DNA, the CDR3 is TGTGCCAGTATCGCCAGCTCTGGAAACACCATATATTTT.

The chain recombines TRBV20-1 with TRBJ2-1; 9 bases align to TRBD2. The CDR3 length is 12 residues. Per germline, CDR1 DFQATT and CDR2 SNEGSKA (reference sequence). The CDR3 DNA follows: TGCAGCATAGCGGGGGTGCGGGATGAGCAGTTCTTC. Encoded protein: CSIAGVRDEQFF.

This clonotype was seen a handful of times. One junction end does not reproduce the germline sequence, and a read error may be involved. This chain uses TRBV6-5 with TRBJ2-3; 11 nucleotides align to TRBD2. Per germline, CDR1 MNHEY and CDR2 SVGAGI. This CDR3 has 21 amino acids. The CDR3 protein is CASSYSTVAGGRDYAADTQYF. The CDR3, as DNA: TGTGCCAGCAGCTACTCCACGGTAGCGGGGGGGCGTGACTATGCTGCAGATACGCAGTATTTT.

This clonotype came up many times. The chain carries TRBV7-2 and TRBJ2-1; D is perhaps TRBD2 (6 bases). Trimming cost V 6 bases and J 7 bases, with 10 bases left between them. The germline gives CDR1 SGHTA, CDR2 FQGNSA. The CDR3 consists of 12 residues. The CDR3 bases are TGTGCCAGCAGGGCGGGGATGAATGAGCAGTTCTTC. Translated, it gives CASRAGMNEQFF.

V is TRBV15 and J is TRBJ2-1; 7 positions agree with TRBD1. CDR3 length: 14 residues. Germline lookup yields CDR1 LNHNV and CDR2 YYDKDF (reference sequence). The ends lost 8 bases at V and 8 bases at J; junction bases unmatched: 12. The CDR3 nucleotides read TGTGCCACCGACGAGACAGGGACAAGGGATGAGCAGTTCTTC. Its translation is CATDETGTRDEQFF.

The chain employs TRBV6-2 or TRBV6-3 and TRBJ2-7; D may match TRBD1 or TRBD2 (5 bases each). Germline V gene sequence: CDR1 MNHEY, CDR2 SVGEGT. With 1 base removed from V and 2 bases from J, the gap between germline ends came to 9 bases. The CDR3 sequence is 14 residues long. The CDR3 protein is CASSYFVGAYEQYF. CDR3 bases: TGTGCCAGCAGTTACTTCGTGGGGGCCTACGAGCAGTACTTC.

The chain employs TRBV12-3 or TRBV12-4 and TRBJ2-2, with 13 nucleotides matching TRBD2. The CDR3 is 14 residues long. The trim removed 8 bases at V and 3 bases at J, leaving 0 bases unmatched. In DNA form, the CDR3 reads TGTGCCAGCGGGACTAGCGGGGACACCGGGGAGCTGTTTTTT. Its protein is CASGTSGDTGELFF.

The genes are TRBV18 and TRBJ1-1; 8 bases fit TRBD1. Trimming removed 0 bases from V and 3 bases from J; junction bases left unmatched: 9. This CDR3 spans 17 amino acids. Germline lookup yields CDR1 KGHSH and CDR2 LQKENI. Written as DNA, the CDR3 is TGTGCCAGCTCACCACCGGTCATCAGGGGGCTGTACACTGAAGCTTTCTTT. It translates to CASSPPVIRGLYTEAFF.

This chain uses TRBV4-2 with TRBJ2-5, with TRBD2 identical over 8 bases. The V and J ends lost 1 base and 3 bases, in that order; junction bases with no gene match: 1. The CDR3 contains 14 residues. Germline-derived CDR1 and CDR2 are LGHNA and YNFKEQ. CDR3 nucleotide sequence: TGTGCCAGCAGCCAAGGTAGCGGGGAAGAGACCCAGTACTTC. Amino acid sequence: CASSQGSGEETQYF.

This clonotype has more than one count but fewer than ten. The chain uses TRBV7-2 and TRBJ2-5; 10 bases agree with TRBD2. This CDR3 region has 14 residues. Per germline, CDR1 SGHTA and CDR2 FQGNSA. Unmatched junction bases numbered 3, after V lost 5 bases and J lost 3 bases. CDR3 nucleotides: TGTGCCAGCAGCAATCTAGCGGGGGAAGAGACCCAGTACTTC. Its translation: CASSNLAGEETQYF.

This clonotype was counted a few times. The chain combines TRBV5-1 with TRBJ2-1; no definite D call. Germline CDR1 is SGHRS and CDR2 is YFSETQ. CDR3 length equals 15 residues. Deletions cut 0 bases from V and 2 bases from J, with 9 bases between. CDR3 sequence: CASSLAALAYNEQFF. The CDR3 coding sequence is TGCGCCAGCAGCTTGGCAGCTCTAGCCTACAATGAGCAGTTCTTC.

The chain recombines TRBV5-1 with TRBJ2-3, with D unclear. The CDR3 covers 15 residues. CDR1 SGHRS and CDR2 YFSETQ come from the germline V gene. Trimming left V 0 bases short and J 2 bases short, with 10 bases between. The CDR3 nucleotides read TGCGCCAGCAGCTTGGACAGTGGACCCACAGATACGCAGTATTTT. This translates into CASSLDSGPTDTQYF.

This chain connects TRBV20-1 to TRBJ2-5; D is perhaps TRBD2 (5 bases). Germline CDR1 and CDR2: DFQATT and SNEGSKA (reference sequence). The CDR3 spans 11 residues. The V end was cut by 3 bases, the J end by 7 bases, with 9 bases between. For the CDR3, the DNA is TGCAGTGCTAGTACTCGGGGGACCCAGTACTTC. This gives the protein CSASTRGTQYF.

This clonotype was recorded a few times. This chain uses TRBV29-1 with TRBJ2-3; D gene unclear. This CDR3 is 14 amino acids long. Germline CDR1 is SQVTM and CDR2 is ANQGSEA. The V end was cut by 1 base, the J end by 2 bases, with 10 bases between. For the CDR3, the DNA is TGCAGCGTTGAAGTGAGGCAGTCCACAGATACGCAGTATTTT. Amino acids: CSVEVRQSTDTQYF.